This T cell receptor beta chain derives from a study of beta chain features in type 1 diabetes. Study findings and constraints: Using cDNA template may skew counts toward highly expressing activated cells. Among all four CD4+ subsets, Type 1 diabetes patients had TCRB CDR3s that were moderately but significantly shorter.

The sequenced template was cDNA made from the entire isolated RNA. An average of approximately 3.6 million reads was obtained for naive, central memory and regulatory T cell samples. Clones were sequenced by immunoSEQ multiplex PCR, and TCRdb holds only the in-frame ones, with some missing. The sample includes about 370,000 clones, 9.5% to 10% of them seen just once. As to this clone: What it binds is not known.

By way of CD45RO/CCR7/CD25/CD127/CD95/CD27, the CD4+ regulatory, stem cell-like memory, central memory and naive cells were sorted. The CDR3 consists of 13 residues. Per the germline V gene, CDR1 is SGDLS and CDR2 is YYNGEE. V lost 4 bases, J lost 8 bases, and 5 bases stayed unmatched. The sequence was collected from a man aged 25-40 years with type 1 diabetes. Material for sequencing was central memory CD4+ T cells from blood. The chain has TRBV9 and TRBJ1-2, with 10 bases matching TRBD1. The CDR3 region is CASSSGQGDGYTF. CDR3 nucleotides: TGTGCCAGCAGCTCTGGACAGGGGGACGGCTACACCTTC.